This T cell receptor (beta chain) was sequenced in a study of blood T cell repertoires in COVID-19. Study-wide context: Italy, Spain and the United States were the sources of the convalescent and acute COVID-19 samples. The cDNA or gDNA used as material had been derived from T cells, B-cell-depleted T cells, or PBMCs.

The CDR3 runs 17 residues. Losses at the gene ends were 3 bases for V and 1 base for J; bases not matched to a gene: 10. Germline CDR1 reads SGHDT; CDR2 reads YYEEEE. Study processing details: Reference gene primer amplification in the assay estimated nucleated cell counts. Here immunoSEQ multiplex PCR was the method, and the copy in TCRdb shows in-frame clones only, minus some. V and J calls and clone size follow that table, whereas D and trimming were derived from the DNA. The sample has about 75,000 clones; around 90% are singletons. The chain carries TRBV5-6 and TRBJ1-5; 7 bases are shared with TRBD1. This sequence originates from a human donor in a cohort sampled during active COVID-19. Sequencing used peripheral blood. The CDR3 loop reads CASSSRGAGSSNQPQHF. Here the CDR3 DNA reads TGTGCCAGCAGCTCCAGGGGGGCCGGGTCAAGCAATCAGCCCCAGCATTTT.